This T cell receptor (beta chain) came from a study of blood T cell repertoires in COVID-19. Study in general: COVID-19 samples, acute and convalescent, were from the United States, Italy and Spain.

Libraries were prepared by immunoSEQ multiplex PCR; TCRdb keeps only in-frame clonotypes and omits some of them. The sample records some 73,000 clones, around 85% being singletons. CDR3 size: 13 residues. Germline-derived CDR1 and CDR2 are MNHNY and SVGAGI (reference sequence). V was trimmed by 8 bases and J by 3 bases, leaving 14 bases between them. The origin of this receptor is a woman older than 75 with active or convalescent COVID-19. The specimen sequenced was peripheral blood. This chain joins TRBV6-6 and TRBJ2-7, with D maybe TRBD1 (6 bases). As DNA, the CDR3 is TGTGCCAGCCTGCCAGAACAGGGCTACGAGCAGTACTTC. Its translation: CASLPEQGYEQYF.